The text below deals with one T cell receptor (beta chain). Germline-derived CDR1 and CDR2 are SGHTA and FQGNSA. Losses at the gene ends were 5 bases for V and 4 bases for J; bases not matched to a gene: 19. The CDR3 has 18 amino acids. The data are from a study of blood T cells in healthy people across ages. PCR was performed a second time for roughly 7 to 12 cycles using a sample-barcoded 5' primer and a J-beta primer mix. TCRdb reprocessed the 5' RACE reads via MiXCR and lists one record per CDR3 protein. The repertoire has 750,000 to 1,000,000 distinct CDR3 sequences, approximately 32% of them found once; the top ten carry around 9.6%. These sequences were also reported in another study, on T cells of mothers and their children. That source adds: With the M1S primer of the second PCR, sample barcodes and 2-4 random nucleotides were added.

The sequence was collected from a middle-aged woman in good health. V is TRBV7-2 and J is TRBJ1-2; 7 nucleotides align to TRBD1. Sequencing input: blood. The CDR3 sequence is CASSQATTGTVRSYGYTF. DNA for the CDR3: TGTGCCAGCAGCCAAGCAACGACCGGGACAGTCAGAAGCTATGGCTACACCTTC. Full variable domain (rest looked up from reference TRBV7-2 and TRBJ1-2): GAGVSQSPSNKVTEKGKDVELRCDPISGHTALYWYRQSLGQGLEFLIYFQGNSAPDKSGLPSDRFSAERTGGSVSTLTIQRTQQEDSAVYLCASSQATTGTVRSYGYTFGSGTRLTVV.